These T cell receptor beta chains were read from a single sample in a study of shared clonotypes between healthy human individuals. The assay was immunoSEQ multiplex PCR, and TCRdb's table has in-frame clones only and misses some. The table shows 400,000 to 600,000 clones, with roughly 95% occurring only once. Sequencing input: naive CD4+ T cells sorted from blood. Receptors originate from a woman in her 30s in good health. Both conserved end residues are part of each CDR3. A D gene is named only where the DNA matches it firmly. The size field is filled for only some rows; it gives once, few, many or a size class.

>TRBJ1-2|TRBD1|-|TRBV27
TGTGCCAGCGGAAAACGGGACAGGGAGATCTATGGCTACACCTTC
CASGKRDREIYGYTF
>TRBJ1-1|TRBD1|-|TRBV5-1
TGCGCCAGCAGCACCCGGACAGGGGACACTGAAGCTTTCTTT
CASSTRTGDTEAFF
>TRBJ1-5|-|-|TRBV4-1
TGCGCCAGCAGCCAAGTTTCGGTCGGCGCGAGCAATCAGCCCCAGCATTTT
CASSQVSVGASNQPQHF
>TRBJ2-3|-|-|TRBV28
TGTGCCAGCAGTTTAAGGATTACCTCTAGCACAGATACGCAGTATTTT
CASSLRITSSTDTQYF
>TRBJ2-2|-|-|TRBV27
TGTGCCAGCAGCCTCCGGGCGGGCACCGGGGAGCTGTTTTTT
CASSLRAGTGELFF
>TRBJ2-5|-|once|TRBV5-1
TGCGCCAGCAGCTTGGGAGGGCTACAAGAGACCCAGTACTTC
CASSLGGLQETQYF
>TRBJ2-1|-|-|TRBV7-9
TGTGCCAGCAGCTTAGGGGTGGCTAGACTTGAGCAGTTCTTC
CASSLGVARLEQFF
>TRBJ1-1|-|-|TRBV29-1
TGCAGCGTTCGGACCTTCGGGGACACTGAAGCTTTCTTT
CSVRTFGDTEAFF
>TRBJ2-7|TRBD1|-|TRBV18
TGTGCCAGCTCAACAGGGGACAGAGTTGGGTCTTCCTACTTC
CASSTGDRVGSSYF
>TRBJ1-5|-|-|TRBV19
TGTGCCAGTAGTAGTCAGAAAAACTATGTAGGCAATCAGCCCCAGCATTTT
CASSSQKNYVGNQPQHF
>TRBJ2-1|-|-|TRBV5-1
TGCGCCAGCAGCTTCGCGGCGAGCGGGTGGTCCTACAATGAGCAGTTCTTC
CASSFAASGWSYNEQFF
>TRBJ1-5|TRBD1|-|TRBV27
TGTGCCAGCAAGAGGGGGACAGGGAGGAGCAATCAGCCCCAGCATTTT
CASKRGTGRSNQPQHF
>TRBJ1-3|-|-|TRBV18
TGTGCCAGCTCACCACAGGACACTGACTCTGGAAACACCATATATTTT
CASSPQDTDSGNTIYF
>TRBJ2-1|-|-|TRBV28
TGTGCCAGCAGTCCCCGGGAGAATGAGCAGTTCTTC
CASSPRENEQFF
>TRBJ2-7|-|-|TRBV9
TGTGCCAGCCAAGACCCTTCCCTAGGCGAGCAGTACTTC
CASQDPSLGEQYF
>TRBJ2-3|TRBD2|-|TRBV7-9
TGTGCCAGCAGCTCGTCTCCGGGACTAGCTGAGGATACGCAGTATTTT
CASSSSPGLAEDTQYF
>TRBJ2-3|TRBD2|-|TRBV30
TGTGCCTGGAGTGCGGGACTAGCGTTCACAGATACGCAGTATTTT
CAWSAGLAFTDTQYF
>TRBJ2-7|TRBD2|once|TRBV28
TGTGCTAGTCTGGCGGGAGGGCCGAACGAGCAGTACTTC
CASLAGGPNEQYF
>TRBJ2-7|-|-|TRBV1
TGCACCGTAACCGGGACTAGCACCGAGCAGTACTTC
CTVTGTSTEQYF
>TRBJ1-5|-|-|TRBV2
TGTGCCAGCAGCCTGATGTGGGATCAGCCCCAGCATTTT
CASSLMWDQPQHF
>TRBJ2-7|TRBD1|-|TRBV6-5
TGTGCCAGCAGGAGGACAGGGCTCAACTACGAGCAGTACTTC
CASRRTGLNYEQYF
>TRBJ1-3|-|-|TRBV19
TGTGCCAGTAGTATAGGGCACTCTGGAAACACCATATATTTT
CASSIGHSGNTIYF
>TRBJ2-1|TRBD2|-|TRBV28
TGTGCCAGCAGTTTATCGGGACTAGCGGGAAACAATGAGCAGTTCTTC
CASSLSGLAGNNEQFF
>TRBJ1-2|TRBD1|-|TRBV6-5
TGTGCCAGCAGCCGGGACAGCGACTATGGCTACACCTTC
CASSRDSDYGYTF
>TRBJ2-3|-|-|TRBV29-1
TGCAGCGTTGAAGACCAGGGTCCAGATACGCAGTATTTT
CSVEDQGPDTQYF
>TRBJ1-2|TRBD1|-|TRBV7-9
TGTGCCAGCACTCCGGGACAGGGGGTAGGCTACACCTTC
CASTPGQGVGYTF
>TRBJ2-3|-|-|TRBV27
TGTGCCAGCAGTTTAGGACTTAGCCCAGCGGCAGATACGCAGTATTTT
CASSLGLSPAADTQYF
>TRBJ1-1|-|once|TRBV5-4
TGTGCCAGCAGCTTGGTTGGCAGGAAGAACACTGAAGCTTTCTTT
CASSLVGRKNTEAFF
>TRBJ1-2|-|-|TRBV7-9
TGTGCCAGCAGCTTGAGGGGAGGGAACTATGGCTACACCTTC
CASSLRGGNYGYTF